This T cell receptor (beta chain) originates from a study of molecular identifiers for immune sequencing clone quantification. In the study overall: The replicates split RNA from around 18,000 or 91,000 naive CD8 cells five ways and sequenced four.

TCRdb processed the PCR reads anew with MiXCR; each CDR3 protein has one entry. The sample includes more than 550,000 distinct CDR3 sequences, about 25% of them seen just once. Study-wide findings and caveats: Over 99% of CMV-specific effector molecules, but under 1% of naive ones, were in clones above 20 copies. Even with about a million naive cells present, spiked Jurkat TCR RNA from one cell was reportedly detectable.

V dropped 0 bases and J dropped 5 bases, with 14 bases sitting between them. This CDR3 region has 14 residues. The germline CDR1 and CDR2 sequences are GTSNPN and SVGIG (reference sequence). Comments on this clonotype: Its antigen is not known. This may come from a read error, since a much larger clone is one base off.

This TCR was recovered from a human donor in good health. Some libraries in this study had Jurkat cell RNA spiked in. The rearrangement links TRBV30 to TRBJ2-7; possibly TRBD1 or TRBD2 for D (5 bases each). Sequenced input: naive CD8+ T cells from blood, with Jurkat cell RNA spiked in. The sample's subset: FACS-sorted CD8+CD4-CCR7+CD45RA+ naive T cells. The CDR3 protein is CAWSVRGDPHEQYF. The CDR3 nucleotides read TGTGCCTGGAGTGTACGGGGCGATCCCCACGAGCAGTACTTC.